The T cell receptor (beta chain) under discussion was sequenced for a study of OX40 agonist ivuxolimab in advanced cancers. TCRdb's copy holds only in-frame clones and misses some; the assay was immunoSEQ multiplex PCR. Of roughly 9,200 clones listed, 65% to 70% are singletons. Germline V gene data show CDR1 as MDHEN and CDR2 as SYDVKM. The J segment lost 7 bases and the V segment lost 7 bases, leaving 10 bases of the junction unmatched. This CDR3 region has 14 residues. With baseline, cycle 4 day 1, and cycle 7 day 1 as timepoints, blood was sampled. A remark on this clone: Its antigen is still unknown.

Study-level findings and limits: Partly responding patients at 0.1-3.0 mg/kg showed some of the smallest clonal expansion. What antigens the expanded peripheral T cells recognized was never established.

V usage is TRBV28 and J usage is TRBJ2-7, with 10 nucleotides matching TRBD2. The sample here was CD4+ or CD8+ T cells sorted from blood, taken in a trial of the OX40 agonist ivuxolimab. This receptor was identified in an adult with an advanced solid tumor such as melanoma, head and neck, liver or kidney cancer. DNA of the CDR3: TGTGCCAGCATTGCCACTAGCGGGATGGGAGAGCAGTACTTC. This gives the protein CASIATSGMGEQYF.